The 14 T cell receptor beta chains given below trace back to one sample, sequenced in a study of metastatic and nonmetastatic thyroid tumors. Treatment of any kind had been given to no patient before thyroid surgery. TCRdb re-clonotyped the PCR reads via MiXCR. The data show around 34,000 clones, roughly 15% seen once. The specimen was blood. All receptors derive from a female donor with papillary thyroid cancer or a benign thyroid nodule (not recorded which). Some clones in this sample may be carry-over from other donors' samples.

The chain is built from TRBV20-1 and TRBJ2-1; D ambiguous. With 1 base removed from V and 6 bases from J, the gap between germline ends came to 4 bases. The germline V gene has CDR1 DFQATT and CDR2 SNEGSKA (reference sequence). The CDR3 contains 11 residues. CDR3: CSARVSNEQFF. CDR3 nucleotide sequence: TGCAGTGCTAGAGTGAGCAATGAGCAGTTCTTC.

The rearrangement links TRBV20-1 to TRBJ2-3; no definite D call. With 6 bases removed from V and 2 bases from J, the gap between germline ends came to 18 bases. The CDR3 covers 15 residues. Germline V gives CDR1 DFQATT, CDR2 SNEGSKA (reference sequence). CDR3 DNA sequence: TGCAGTGCCGGGTGTGTGTGGCAATTCACAGATACGCAGTATTTT. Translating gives CSAGCVWQFTDTQYF.

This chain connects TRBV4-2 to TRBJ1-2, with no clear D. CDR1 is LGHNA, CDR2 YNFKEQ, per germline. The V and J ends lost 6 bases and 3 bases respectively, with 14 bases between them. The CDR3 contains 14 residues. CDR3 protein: CASSVEMGDYGYTF. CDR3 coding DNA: TGTGCCAGCAGTGTCGAAATGGGAGACTATGGCTACACCTTC.

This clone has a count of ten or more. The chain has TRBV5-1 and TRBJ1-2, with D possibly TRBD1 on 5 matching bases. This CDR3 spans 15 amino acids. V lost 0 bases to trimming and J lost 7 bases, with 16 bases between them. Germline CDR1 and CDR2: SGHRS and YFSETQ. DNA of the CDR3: TGCGCCAGCAGCTTGGAGAAGGTGGGGCTCGGTGGCTACACCTTC. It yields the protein CASSLEKVGLGGYTF.

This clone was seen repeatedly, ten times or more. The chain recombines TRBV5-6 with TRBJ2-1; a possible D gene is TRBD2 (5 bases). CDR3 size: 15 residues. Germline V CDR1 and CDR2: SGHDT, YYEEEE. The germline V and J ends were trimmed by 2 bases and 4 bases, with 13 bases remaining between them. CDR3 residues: CASSFRKRRYNEQFF. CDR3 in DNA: TGTGCCAGCAGCTTTCGTAAGCGGCGATACAATGAGCAGTTCTTC.

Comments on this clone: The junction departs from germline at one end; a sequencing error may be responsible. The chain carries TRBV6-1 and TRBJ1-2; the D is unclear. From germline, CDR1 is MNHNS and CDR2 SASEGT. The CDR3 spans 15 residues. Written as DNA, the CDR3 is TGTGCCAGCAGCGAAGCGTTGTCCCAGAAAGGTGGCTACACCTTC. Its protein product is CASSEALSQKGGYTF.

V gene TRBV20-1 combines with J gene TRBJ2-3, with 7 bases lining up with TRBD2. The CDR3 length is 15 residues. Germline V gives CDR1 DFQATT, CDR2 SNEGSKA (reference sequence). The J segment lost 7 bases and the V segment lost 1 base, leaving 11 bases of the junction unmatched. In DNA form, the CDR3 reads TGCAGTGCTAGAGCCTGGCGGGAGTATCGTTATACGCAGTATTTT. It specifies CSARAWREYRYTQYF.

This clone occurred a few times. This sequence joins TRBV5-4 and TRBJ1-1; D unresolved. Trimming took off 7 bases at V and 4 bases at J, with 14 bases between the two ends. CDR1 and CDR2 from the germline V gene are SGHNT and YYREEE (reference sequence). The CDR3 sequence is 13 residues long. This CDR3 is CASGATRTTEAFF. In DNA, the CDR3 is TGTGCCAGCGGAGCCACGCGGACCACTGAAGCTTTCTTT.

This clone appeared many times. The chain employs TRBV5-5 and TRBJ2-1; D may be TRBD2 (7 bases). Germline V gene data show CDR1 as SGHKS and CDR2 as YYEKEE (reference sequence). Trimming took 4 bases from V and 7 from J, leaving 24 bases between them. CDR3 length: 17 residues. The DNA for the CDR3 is TGTGCCAGCAGCGCGGGGGTTTTGAGCAGGGGCGGTAATGAGCAGTTCTTC. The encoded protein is CASSAGVLSRGGNEQFF. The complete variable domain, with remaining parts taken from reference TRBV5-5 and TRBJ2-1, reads DAGVTQSPTHLIKTRGQQVTLRCSPISGHKSVSWYQQVLGQGPQFIFQYYEKEERGRGNFPDRFSARQFPNYSSELNVNALLLGDSALYLCASSAGVLSRGGNEQFFGPGTRLTVL.

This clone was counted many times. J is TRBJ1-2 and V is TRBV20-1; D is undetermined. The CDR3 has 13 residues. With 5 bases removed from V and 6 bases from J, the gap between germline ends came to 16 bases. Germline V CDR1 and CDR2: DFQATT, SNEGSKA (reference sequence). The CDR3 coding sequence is TGCAGTGCTGTCCCCCCTTTGTCTCATGGCTACACCTTC. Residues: CSAVPPLSHGYTF.

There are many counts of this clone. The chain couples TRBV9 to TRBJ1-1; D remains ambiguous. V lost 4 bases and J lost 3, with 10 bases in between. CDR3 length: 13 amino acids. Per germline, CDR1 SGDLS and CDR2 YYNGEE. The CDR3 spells CASSPLADTEAFF. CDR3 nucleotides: TGTGCCAGCAGCCCACTCGCAGACACTGAAGCTTTCTTT.

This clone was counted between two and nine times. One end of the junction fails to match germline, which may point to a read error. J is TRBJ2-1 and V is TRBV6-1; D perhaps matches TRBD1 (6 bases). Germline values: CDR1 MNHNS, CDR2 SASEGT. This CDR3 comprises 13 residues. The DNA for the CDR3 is TGTGCCAGCACTCAGGGGCCTCGCTATGAGCAGATCTTC. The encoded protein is CASTQGPRYEQIF.

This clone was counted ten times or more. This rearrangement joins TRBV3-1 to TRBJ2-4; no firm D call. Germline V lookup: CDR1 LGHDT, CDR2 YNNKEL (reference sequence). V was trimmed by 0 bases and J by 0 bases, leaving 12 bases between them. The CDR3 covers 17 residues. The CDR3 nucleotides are TGTGCCAGCAGCCAAGAACCAGAGTTCGTAGCCAAAAACATTCAGTACTTC. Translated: CASSQEPEFVAKNIQYF.

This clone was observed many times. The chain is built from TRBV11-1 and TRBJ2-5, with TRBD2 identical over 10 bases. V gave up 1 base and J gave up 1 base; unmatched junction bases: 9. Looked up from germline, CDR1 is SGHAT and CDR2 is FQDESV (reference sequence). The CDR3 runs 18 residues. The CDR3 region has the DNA TGTGCCAGCAGCTTAGACGGGTCACTAGCGGGACCCCAAGAGACCCAGTACTTC. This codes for CASSLDGSLAGPQETQYF.